This T cell receptor (beta chain) came from a study of T cells in Graves' hyperthyroidism and ophthalmopathy. CDR1 is DFQATT and CDR2 is SNEGSKA in the germline V gene (reference sequence). The CDR3 covers 18 residues. V gave up 6 bases and J gave up 0 bases, with 21 bases separating them. RNA transcripts provided the source from which TCR beta CDR3 regions were amplified. HTBI primers were the set used in a first-round RT-PCR of the TCR CDR3. TCRdb ran MiXCR on the multiplex PCR reads and lists one entry per CDR3 protein. The sample has around 760,000 distinct CDR3 sequences; roughly a third are singletons.

Sequences were obtained from blood. V gene TRBV20-1 combines with J gene TRBJ2-6; the D gene is possibly TRBD2 (6 bases). The source is a woman in her 40s with Graves' hyperthyroidism. CDR3 in DNA: TGCAGTGCCTCACCCGGGGGAGGAAGTGGCTCTGGGGCCAACGTCCTGACTTTC. Translation gives CSASPGGGSGSGANVLTF.